This T cell receptor (beta chain) was captured in a study of cytomegalovirus exposure and HLA in healthy donors. The CDR3 spans 13 residues. Looked up from germline, CDR1 is SEHNR and CDR2 is FQNEAQ (reference sequence). V trimming: 7 bases; J trimming: 1 base; junction bases outside the gene matches: 3. The PCR was carried out with 60 Vbeta primers and 13 Jbeta primers. Repertoires were generated with immunoSEQ multiplex PCR, while TCRdb's copy carries only in-frame clones and drops some. In total, the table holds about 130,000 clones. Regarding the study as a whole: It was assumed in the presence/absence analyses that sequencing depth was roughly uniform across donors. Productive rates of about 90% or about 30% were seen for most TCR beta V segments in an earlier analysis.

With respect to this clone: The target antigen is unknown.

The origin of this receptor is a man aged 18 to 30 in good health and CMV-seronegative. The rearrangement uses TRBV7-9 and TRBJ1-1; 7 bases are shared with TRBD1. What was sequenced was PBMCs. The CDR3 is CASNRDRNTEAFF. CDR3 bases: TGTGCCAGCAACAGGGACAGGAACACTGAAGCTTTCTTT.